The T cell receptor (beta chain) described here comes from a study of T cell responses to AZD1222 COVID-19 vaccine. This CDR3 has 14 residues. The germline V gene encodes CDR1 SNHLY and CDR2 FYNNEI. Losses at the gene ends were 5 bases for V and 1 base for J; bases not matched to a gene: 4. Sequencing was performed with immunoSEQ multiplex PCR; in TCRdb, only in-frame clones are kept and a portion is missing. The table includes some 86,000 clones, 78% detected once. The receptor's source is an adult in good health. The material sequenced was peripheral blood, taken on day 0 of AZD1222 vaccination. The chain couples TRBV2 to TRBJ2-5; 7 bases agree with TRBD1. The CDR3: CASSPDRSQETQYF. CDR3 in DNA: TGTGCCAGCAGTCCGGACAGGTCCCAAGAGACCCAGTACTTC.